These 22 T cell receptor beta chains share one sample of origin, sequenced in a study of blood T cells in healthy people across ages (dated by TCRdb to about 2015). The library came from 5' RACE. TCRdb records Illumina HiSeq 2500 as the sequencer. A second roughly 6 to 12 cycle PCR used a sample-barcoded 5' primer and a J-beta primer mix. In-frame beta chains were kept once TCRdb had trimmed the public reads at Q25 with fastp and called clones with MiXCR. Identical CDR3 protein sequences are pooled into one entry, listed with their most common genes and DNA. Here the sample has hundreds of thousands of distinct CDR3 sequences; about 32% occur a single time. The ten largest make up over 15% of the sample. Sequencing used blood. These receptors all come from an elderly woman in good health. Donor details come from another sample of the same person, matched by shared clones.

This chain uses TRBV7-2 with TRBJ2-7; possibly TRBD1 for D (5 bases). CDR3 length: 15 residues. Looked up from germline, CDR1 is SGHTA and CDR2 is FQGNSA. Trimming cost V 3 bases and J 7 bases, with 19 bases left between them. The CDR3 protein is CASSFRQPTNNEQYF. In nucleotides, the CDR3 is TGTGCCAGCAGCTTTAGACAGCCCACCAACAATGAGCAGTACTTC.

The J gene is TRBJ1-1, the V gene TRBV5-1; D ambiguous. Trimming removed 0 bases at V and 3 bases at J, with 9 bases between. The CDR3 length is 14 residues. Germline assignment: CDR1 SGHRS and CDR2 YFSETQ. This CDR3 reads CASSLVVGYTEAFF. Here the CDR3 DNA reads TGCGCCAGCAGCTTGGTGGTCGGATACACTGAAGCTTTCTTT.

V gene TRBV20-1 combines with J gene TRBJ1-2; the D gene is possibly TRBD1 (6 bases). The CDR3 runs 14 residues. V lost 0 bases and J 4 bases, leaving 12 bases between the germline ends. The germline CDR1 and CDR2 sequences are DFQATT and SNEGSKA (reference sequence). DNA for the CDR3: TGCAGTGCTAGAGATGCGGGACAAATCTATGGCTACACCTTC. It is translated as CSARDAGQIYGYTF.

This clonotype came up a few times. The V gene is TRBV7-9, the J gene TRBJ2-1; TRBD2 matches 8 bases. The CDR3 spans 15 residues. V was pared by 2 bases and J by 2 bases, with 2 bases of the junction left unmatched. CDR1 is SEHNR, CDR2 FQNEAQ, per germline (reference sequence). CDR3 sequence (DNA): TGTGCCAGCAGCTTATTAGCGGGGCCCTACAATGAGCAGTTCTTC. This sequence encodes CASSLLAGPYNEQFF.

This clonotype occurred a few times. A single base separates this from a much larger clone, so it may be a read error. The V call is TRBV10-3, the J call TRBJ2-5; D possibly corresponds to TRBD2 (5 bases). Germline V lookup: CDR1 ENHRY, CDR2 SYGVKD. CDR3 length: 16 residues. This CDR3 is CAISDGLTQGQEPQYF. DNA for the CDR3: TGTGCCATCAGTGACGGACTTACTCAAGGCCAAGAGCCCCAGTACTTC.

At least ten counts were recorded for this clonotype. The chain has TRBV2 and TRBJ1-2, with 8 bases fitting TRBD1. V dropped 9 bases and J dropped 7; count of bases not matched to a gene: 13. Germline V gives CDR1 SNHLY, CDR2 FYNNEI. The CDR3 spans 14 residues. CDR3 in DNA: TGTGCCAGGCTTATGACAGGGGCAGGCTCTGGCTACACCTTC. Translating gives CARLMTGAGSGYTF. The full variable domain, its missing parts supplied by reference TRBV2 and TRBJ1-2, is EPEVTQTPSHQVTQMGQEVILRCVPISNHLYFYWYRQILGQKVEFLVSFYNNEISEKSEIFDDQFSVERPDGSNFTLKIRSTKLEDSAMYFCARLMTGAGSGYTFGSGTRLTVV.

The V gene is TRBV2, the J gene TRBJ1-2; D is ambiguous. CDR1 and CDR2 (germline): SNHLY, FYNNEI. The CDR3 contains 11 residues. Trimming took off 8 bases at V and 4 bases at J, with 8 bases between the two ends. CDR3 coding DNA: TGTGCCAGCGGTCCAGGCTATGGCTACACCTTC. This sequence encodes CASGPGYGYTF. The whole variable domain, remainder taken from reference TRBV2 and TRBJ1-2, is EPEVTQTPSHQVTQMGQEVILRCVPISNHLYFYWYRQILGQKVEFLVSFYNNEISEKSEIFDDQFSVERPDGSNFTLKIRSTKLEDSAMYFCASGPGYGYTFGSGTRLTVV.

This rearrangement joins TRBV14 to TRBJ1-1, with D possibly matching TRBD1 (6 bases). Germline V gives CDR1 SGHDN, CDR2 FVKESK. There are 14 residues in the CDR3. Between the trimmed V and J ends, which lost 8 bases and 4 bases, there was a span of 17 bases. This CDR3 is CASGLGQKSTEAFF. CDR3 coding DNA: TGTGCCAGCGGCTTGGGACAAAAGAGCACTGAAGCTTTCTTT.

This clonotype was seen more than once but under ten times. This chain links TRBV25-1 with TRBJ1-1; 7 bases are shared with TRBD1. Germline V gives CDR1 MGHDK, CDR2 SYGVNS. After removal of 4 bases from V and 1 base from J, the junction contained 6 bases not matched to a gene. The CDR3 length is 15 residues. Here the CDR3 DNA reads TGTGCCAGCAGTGCCCTCGGGACAGCGAACACTGAAGCTTTCTTT. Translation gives CASSALGTANTEAFF.

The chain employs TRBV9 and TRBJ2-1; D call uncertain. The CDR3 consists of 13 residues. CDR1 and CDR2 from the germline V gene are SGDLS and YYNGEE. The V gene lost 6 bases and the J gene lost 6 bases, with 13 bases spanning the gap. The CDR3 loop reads CASTGGGFNEQFF. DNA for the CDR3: TGTGCCAGCACCGGCGGTGGTTTCAATGAGCAGTTCTTC.

The DNA for the CDR3 is TGCAGTGCTAGTGTCTCGGGGGCCCAAGAGACCCAGTACTTC. It is translated as CSASVSGAQETQYF. The chain carries TRBV20-1 and TRBJ2-5; TRBD1 or TRBD2 may be the D gene (6 bases each). The CDR3 length is 14 residues. The germline V gene encodes CDR1 DFQATT and CDR2 SNEGSKA (reference sequence). V was shortened by 3 bases and J by 1 base, with 12 bases between the two germline ends.

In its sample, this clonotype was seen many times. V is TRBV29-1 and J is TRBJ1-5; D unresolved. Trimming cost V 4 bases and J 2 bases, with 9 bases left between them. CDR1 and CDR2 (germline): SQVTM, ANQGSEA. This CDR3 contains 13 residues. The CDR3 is CSVVEAGNQPQHF. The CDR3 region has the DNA TGCAGCGTTGTCGAGGCAGGCAATCAGCCCCAGCATTTT.

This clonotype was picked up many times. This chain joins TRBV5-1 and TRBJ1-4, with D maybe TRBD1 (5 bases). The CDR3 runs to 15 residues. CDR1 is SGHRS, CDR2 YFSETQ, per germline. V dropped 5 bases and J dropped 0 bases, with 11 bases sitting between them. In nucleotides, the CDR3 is TGCGCCAGCAGTGATACGGGGGCAACTAATGAAAAACTGTTTTTT. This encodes CASSDTGATNEKLFF.

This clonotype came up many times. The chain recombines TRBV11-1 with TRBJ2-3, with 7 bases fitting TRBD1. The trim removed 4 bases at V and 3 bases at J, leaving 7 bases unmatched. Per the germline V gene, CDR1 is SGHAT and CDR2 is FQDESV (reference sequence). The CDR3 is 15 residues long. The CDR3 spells CASSYEGALTDTQYF. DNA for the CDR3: TGTGCCAGCAGCTACGAGGGGGCTTTGACAGATACGCAGTATTTT.

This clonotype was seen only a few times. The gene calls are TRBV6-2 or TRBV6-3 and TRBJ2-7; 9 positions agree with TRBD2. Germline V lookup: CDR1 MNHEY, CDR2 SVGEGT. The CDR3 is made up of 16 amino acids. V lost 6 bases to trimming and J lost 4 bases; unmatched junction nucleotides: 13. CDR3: CASSDIRLAGGYEQYF. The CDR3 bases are TGTGCCAGCAGCGACATCCGACTGGCGGGGGGGTACGAGCAGTACTTC.

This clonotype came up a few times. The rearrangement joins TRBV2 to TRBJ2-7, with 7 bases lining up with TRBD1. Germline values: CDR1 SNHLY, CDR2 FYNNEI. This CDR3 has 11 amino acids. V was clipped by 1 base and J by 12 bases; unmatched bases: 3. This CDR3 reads CASSEVGQPYF. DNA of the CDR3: TGTGCCAGCAGTGAAGTGGGACAGCCGTACTTC.

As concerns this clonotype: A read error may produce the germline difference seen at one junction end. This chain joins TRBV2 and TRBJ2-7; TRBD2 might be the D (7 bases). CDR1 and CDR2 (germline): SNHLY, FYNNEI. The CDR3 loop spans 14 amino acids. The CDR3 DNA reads TGTACCAGCCTTGCGGGGGCAACCTACAATGAGCAGTACTTC. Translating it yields CTSLAGATYNEQYF.

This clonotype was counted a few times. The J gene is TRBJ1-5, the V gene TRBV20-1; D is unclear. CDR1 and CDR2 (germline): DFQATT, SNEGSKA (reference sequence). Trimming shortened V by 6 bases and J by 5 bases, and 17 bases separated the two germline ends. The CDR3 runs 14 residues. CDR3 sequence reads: CSARRPPDDQPQHF. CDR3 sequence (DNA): TGCAGTGCACGGAGGCCCCCGGACGATCAGCCCCAGCATTTT.

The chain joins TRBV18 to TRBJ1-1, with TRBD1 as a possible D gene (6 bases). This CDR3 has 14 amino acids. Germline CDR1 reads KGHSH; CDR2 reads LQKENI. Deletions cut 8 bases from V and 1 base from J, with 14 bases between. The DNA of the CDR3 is TGTGCCAGCAGCCCAAGGACAGAGAACACTGAAGCTTTCTTT. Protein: CASSPRTENTEAFF.

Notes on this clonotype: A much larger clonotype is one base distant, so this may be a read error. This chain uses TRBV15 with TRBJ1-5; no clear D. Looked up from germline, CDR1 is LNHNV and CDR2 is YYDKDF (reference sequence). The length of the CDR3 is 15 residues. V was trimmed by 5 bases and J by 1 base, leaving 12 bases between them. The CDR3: CATSVGGGSNQPQHF. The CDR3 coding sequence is TGTGCCACCAGCGTAGGAGGTGGCAGCAATCAGCCCCAGCATTTT. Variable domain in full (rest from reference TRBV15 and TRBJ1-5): DAMVIQNPRYQVTQFGKPVTLSCSQTLNHNVMYWYQQKSSQAPKLLFHYYDKDFNNEADTPDNFQSRRPNTSFCFLDIRSPGLGDTAMYLCATSVGGGSNQPQHFGDGTRLSIL.

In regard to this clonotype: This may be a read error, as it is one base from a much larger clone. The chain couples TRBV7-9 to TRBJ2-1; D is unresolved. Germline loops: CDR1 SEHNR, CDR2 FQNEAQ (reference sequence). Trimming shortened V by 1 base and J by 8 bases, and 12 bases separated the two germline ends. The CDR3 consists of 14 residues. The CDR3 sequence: CASSLVNPRYEQFF. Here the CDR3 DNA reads TGTGCCAGCAGCTTAGTGAACCCAAGGTATGAGCAGTTCTTC.

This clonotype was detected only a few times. CDR3 residues: CASSFGGLGNEQFF. The CDR3, as DNA: TGTGCCAGCAGCTTTGGGGGGCTTGGCAATGAGCAGTTCTTC. This sequence joins TRBV7-3 and TRBJ2-1, with D tentatively TRBD1 or TRBD2 (6 bases each). Germline CDR1 is SGHTA and CDR2 is FQGTGA. V was clipped by 3 bases and J by 6 bases, with 12 bases between them. CDR3 length: 14 amino acids.